Below, 6 T cell receptor beta chains from the same sample are listed, as sequenced in a study of blood T cell repertoires in COVID-19. TCRdb keeps only in-frame clones here, not all; method: immunoSEQ multiplex PCR. The data hold 150,000 to 200,000 clones, with roughly 90% observed a single time. Specimen: peripheral blood. The receptors here all came from a man between 45 and 60 years old with acute or convalescent COVID-19.

This chain uses TRBV5-1 with TRBJ2-4, with no clear D. CDR3 length: 14 residues. V lost 2 bases to trimming and J lost 0 bases, with 6 bases between them. Germline loops: CDR1 SGHRS, CDR2 YFSETQ. For the CDR3, the DNA is TGCGCCAGCAGCTTCAGTTTAGCCAAAAACATTCAGTACTTC. This translates into CASSFSLAKNIQYF.

The chain combines TRBV2 with TRBJ1-5; D gene uncertain. Deletions cut 7 bases from V and 2 bases from J, with 12 bases between. The germline gives CDR1 SNHLY, CDR2 FYNNEI. CDR3 length: 14 amino acids. The CDR3 coding sequence is TGTGCCAGCACGAGCGGGAATGGCAATCAGCCCCAGCATTTT. This gives the protein CASTSGNGNQPQHF.

J is TRBJ2-3 and V is TRBV28; 9 bases align to TRBD2. The length of the CDR3 is 13 residues. With 8 bases clipped from V and 1 base from J, the junction kept 1 base outside the gene matches. Germline CDR1 and CDR2: MDHEN and SYDVKM. The CDR3 spells CASQRGGTDTQYF. The CDR3 region has the DNA TGTGCCAGCCAGCGGGGGGGCACAGATACGCAGTATTTT.

This clone was detected only once. The chain employs TRBV28 and TRBJ1-4; D might be TRBD1 (6 bases). The V gene's germline CDR1 is MDHEN and CDR2 SYDVKM. This CDR3 has 16 amino acids. V dropped 1 base and J dropped 0 bases, with 9 bases sitting between them. The CDR3 sequence is CASSLSDSATNEKLFF. The CDR3 bases are TGTGCCAGCAGTTTATCGGACAGTGCAACTAATGAAAAACTGTTTTTT.

The chain has TRBV2 and TRBJ1-5; TRBD1 matches at 8 bases. Trimming took 6 bases from V and 6 from J; bases not matched to a gene: 7. The length of the CDR3 is 14 residues. Germline lookup yields CDR1 SNHLY and CDR2 FYNNEI. The CDR3 loop reads CASRSTGVSQPQHF. CDR3 in DNA: TGTGCCAGCAGGTCGACAGGGGTGAGTCAGCCCCAGCATTTT. Drawing the rest from reference TRBV2 and TRBJ1-5, the complete variable domain is EPEVTQTPSHQVTQMGQEVILRCVPISNHLYFYWYRQILGQKVEFLVSFYNNEISEKSEIFDDQFSVERPDGSNFTLKIRSTKLEDSAMYFCASRSTGVSQPQHFGDGTRLSIL.

The gene calls are TRBV7-2 and TRBJ1-6; D possibly corresponds to TRBD1 (6 bases). The CDR3 contains 14 residues. V was cut by 5 bases and J by 14 bases, with 19 bases left in between. Germline CDR1 reads SGHTA; CDR2 reads FQGNSA. DNA for the CDR3: TGTGCCAGCAGCCAATCACAACAGGGAGGGTCCCTCCACTTT. Protein: CASSQSQQGGSLHF. Full variable domain (outside the CDR3, taken from reference TRBV7-2 and TRBJ1-6): GAGVSQSPSNKVTEKGKDVELRCDPISGHTALYWYRQSLGQGLEFLIYFQGNSAPDKSGLPSDRFSAERTGGSVSTLTIQRTQQEDSAVYLCASSQSQQGGSLHFGNGTRLTVT.